This T cell receptor (beta chain) appears in the sequencing data of a study of CD8+CD57+ T cells in acquired aplastic anemia. At the level of the study: DNA from sorted CD4+ and CD8+ cells averaged around 3 ug.

The CDR3 contains 14 residues. The ends were cut back, 3 bases at V and 6 bases at J, with 11 bases in the middle. The germline V gene encodes CDR1 LNHDA and CDR2 SQIVND (reference sequence). The use of genomic DNA as template underpinned the TCR beta VDJ and CDR3 profiling. TCRdb itself ran the reads through MiXCR, one entry per CDR3 protein. Among fewer than 200,000 distinct CDR3 sequences listed, just under 65% were seen once. The TCR sequence derives from a human donor in good health. The chain recombines TRBV19 with TRBJ2-2; D is ambiguous. Sequencing was performed on sorted CD4+, CD8+, or CD8+CD57+ T cells (not recorded which) from PBMCs. The CDR3, as DNA: TGTGCCAGTAGTATCCGGACGTCTTCCGGGGAGCTGTTTTTT. Protein product: CASSIRTSSGELFF.